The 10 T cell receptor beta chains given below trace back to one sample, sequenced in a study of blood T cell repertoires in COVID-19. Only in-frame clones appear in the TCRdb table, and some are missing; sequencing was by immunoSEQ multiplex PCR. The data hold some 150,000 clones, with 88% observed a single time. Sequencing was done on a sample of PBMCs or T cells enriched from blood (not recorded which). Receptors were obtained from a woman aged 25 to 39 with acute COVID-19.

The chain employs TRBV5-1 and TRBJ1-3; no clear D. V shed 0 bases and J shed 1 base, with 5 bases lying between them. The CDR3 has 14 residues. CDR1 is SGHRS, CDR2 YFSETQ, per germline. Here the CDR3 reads CASSLAGSGNTIYF. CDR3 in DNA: TGCGCCAGCAGCTTGGCGGGTTCTGGAAACACCATATATTTT.

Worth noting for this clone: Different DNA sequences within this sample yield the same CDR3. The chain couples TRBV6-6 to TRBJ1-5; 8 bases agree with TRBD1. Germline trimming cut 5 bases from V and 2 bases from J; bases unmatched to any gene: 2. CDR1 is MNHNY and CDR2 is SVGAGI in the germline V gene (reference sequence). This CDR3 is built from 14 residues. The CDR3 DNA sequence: TGTGCCAGCAGTGACAGGGGTGGCAATCAGCCCCAGCATTTT. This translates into CASSDRGGNQPQHF.

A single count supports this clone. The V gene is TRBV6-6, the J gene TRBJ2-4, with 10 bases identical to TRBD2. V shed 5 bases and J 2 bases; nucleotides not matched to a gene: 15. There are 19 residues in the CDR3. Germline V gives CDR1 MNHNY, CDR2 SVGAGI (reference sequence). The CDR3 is CASSPTDGLAERSKNIQYF. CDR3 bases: TGTGCCAGCAGTCCCACTGACGGACTAGCGGAGAGGTCCAAAAACATTCAGTACTTC.

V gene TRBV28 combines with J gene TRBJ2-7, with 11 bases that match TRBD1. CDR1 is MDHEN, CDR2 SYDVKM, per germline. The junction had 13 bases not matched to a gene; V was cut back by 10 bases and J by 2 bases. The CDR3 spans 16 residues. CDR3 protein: CAIGQGAFDFPYEQYF. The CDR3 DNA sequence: TGTGCCATCGGACAGGGGGCATTCGACTTCCCCTACGAGCAGTACTTC. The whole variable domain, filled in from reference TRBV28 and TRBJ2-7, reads DVKVTQSSRYLVKRTGEKVFLECVQDMDHENMFWYRQDPGLGLRLIYFSYDVKMKEKGDIPEGYSVSREKKERFSLILESASTNQTSMYLCAIGQGAFDFPYEQYFGPGTRLTVT.

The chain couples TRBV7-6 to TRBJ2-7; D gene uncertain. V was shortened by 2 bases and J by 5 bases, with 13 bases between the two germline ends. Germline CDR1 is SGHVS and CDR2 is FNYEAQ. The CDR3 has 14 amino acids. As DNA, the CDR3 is TGTGCCAGCAGCTTATGGAGCCAAGGTGACGAGCAGTACTTC. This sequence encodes CASSLWSQGDEQYF.

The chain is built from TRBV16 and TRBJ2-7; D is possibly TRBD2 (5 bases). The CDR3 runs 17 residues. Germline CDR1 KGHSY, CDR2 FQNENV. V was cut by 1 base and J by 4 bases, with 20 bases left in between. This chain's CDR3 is CASSQLARRGVAYEQYF. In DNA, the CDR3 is TGTGCCAGCAGCCAATTGGCTCGCCGGGGTGTCGCGTACGAGCAGTACTTC.

This CDR3 is CASSLRQGRSYEQYF. CDR3 coding DNA: TGTGCCAGCAGCTTAAGACAGGGGAGATCCTACGAGCAGTACTTC. The chain employs TRBV7-2 and TRBJ2-7; the match to TRBD1 covers 8 bases. The CDR3 covers 15 residues. Germline V gene sequence: CDR1 SGHTA, CDR2 FQGNSA. V was clipped by 2 bases and J by 1 base; unmatched bases: 4. The full variable domain, completed using reference TRBV7-2 and TRBJ2-7, is GAGVSQSPSNKVTEKGKDVELRCDPISGHTALYWYRQSLGQGLEFLIYFQGNSAPDKSGLPSDRFSAERTGGSVSTLTIQRTQQEDSAVYLCASSLRQGRSYEQYFGPGTRLTVT.

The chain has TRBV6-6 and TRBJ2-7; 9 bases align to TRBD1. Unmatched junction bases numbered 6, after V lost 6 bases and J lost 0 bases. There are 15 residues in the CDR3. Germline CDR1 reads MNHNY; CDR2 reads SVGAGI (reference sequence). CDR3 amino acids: CASRPDRGSSYEQYF. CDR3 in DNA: TGTGCCAGCAGACCCGACAGGGGGTCCTCCTACGAGCAGTACTTC.

The CDR3: CASSMDRATEAFF. As DNA, the CDR3 is TGTGCCAGCAGCATGGACAGGGCCACTGAAGCTTTCTTT. The chain couples TRBV5-4 to TRBJ1-1; TRBD1 agrees at 8 bases. CDR1 is SGHNT, CDR2 YYREEE, per germline (reference sequence). The CDR3 contains 13 residues. Losses at the gene ends were 4 bases for V and 4 bases for J; bases not matched to a gene: 3.

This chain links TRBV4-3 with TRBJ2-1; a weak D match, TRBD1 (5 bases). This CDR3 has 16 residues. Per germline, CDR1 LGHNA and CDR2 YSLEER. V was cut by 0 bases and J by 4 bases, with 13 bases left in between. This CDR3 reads CASSQDLDSNYNEQFF. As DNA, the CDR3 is TGCGCCAGCAGCCAAGATTTAGACAGCAATTACAATGAGCAGTTCTTC.